This T cell receptor beta chain was identified during a study of blood T cell repertoires in COVID-19. The overall study: Donors in the United States, Italy and Spain gave samples during acute or convalescent COVID-19. Sources were T cells, B-cell-depleted T cells, or PBMCs; the material itself was cDNA or gDNA.

The CDR3 extends over 15 amino acids. Germline CDR1 and CDR2: LGHNA and YSLEER. Trimming cost V 3 bases and J 3 bases, with 13 bases left between them. Original handling: Amplification with reference gene primers provided the estimates of nucleated cell counts. Libraries were prepared by immunoSEQ multiplex PCR; TCRdb keeps only in-frame clonotypes and omits some of them. V, J and clone size derive from that table, while D and trimming were established from the DNA sequence. The sample has about 89,000 clones, roughly 96% seen once; the top ten hold 4% to 5.5%. Sequencing was performed on peripheral blood. This TCR was sampled from a human donor with active COVID-19. The donor label of this sample is uncertain. The rearrangement uses TRBV4-3 and TRBJ2-3; D unresolved. The CDR3 sequence: CASSQSYSTTDTQYF. The DNA of the CDR3 is TGCGCCAGCAGCCAGTCCTATAGCACGACAGATACGCAGTATTTT.